The 15 T cell receptor beta chains reported below all come from one sample, sequenced in a study of T cells in Graves' hyperthyroidism and ophthalmopathy. Researchers took RNA transcripts and amplified the TCR beta CDR3 regions from them. First-round RT-PCR with HTBI primers amplified the TCR CDR3 region. TCRdb redid the calling of the multiplex PCR reads with MiXCR, one entry per CDR3 protein. The table records 500,000 to 750,000 distinct CDR3 sequences, roughly 46% of them present only once. Specimen: peripheral blood or thyroid tissue (not recorded which). Receptors originate from a woman aged 18-29 years with Graves' hyperthyroidism.

This chain uses TRBV2 with TRBJ2-7, with TRBD2 matching over 9 bases. The CDR3 runs 14 residues. Losses at the gene ends were 6 bases for V and 4 bases for J; bases not matched to a gene: 7. Germline V gene lookup returns CDR1 SNHLY and CDR2 FYNNEI. CDR3 nucleotides: TGTGCCAGCAGACCCGGGACTAGCTGGTACGAGCAGTACTTC. Translating gives CASRPGTSWYEQYF.

The gene calls are TRBV5-5 and TRBJ1-2; 8 bases match TRBD1. CDR3 length equals 12 residues. V lost 4 bases, J lost 12 bases, and 8 bases stayed unmatched. The germline CDR1 and CDR2 sequences are SGHKS and YYEKEE (reference sequence). CDR3 DNA: TGTGCCAGCAGCCTTGGGACAGGCCCGCACACCTTC. It yields the protein CASSLGTGPHTF.

This clonotype came up many times. This rearrangement joins TRBV10-1 to TRBJ2-7; D is undetermined. CDR3 size: 15 residues. Germline CDR1 reads WNHNN; CDR2 reads SYGVQD (reference sequence). The V end was cut by 4 bases, the J end by 0 bases, with 13 bases between. The CDR3 DNA reads TGCGCCAGCAGTGTCAGCACCTTGAGCTCCTACGAGCAGTACTTC. It encodes CASSVSTLSSYEQYF.

As regards this clonotype: A read error may be the cause here, since a much bigger clone is one base away. V is TRBV4-2 and J is TRBJ2-2; D is unclear. The V and J ends lost 2 bases and 4 bases respectively, with 8 bases between them. The CDR3 has 14 residues. Germline CDR1 is LGHNA and CDR2 is YNFKEQ. CDR3 bases: TGTGCCAGCAGCCAACCGGAGAGCACCGGGGAGCTGTTTTTT. The encoded protein is CASSQPESTGELFF.

The chain's CDR3 is CASSLLQHF. CDR3 nucleotide sequence: TGTGCCAGCAGCTTACTCCAGCATTTT. The chain uses TRBV7-2 and TRBJ1-5; D is undetermined. V lost 2 bases to trimming and J lost 12 bases, with 2 bases between them. The CDR3 has 9 amino acids. Per germline, CDR1 SGHTA and CDR2 FQGNSA. The variable domain in full, with the rest retrieved from reference TRBV7-2 and TRBJ1-5, is GAGVSQSPSNKVTEKGKDVELRCDPISGHTALYWYRQSLGQGLEFLIYFQGNSAPDKSGLPSDRFSAERTGGSVSTLTIQRTQQEDSAVYLCASSLLQHFGDGTRLSIL.

This clonotype was found many times. This chain uses TRBV5-1 with TRBJ1-2; no clear D gene. Germline CDR1 SGHRS, CDR2 YFSETQ. CDR3 length: 12 residues. The germline V and J ends were trimmed by 4 bases and 3 bases, with 7 bases remaining between them. This CDR3 reads CASSQRDYGYTF. The CDR3 DNA follows: TGCGCCAGCAGCCAAAGGGACTATGGCTACACCTTC. Filled out from reference TRBV5-1 and TRBJ1-2, the complete variable domain reads KAGVTQTPRYLIKTRGQQVTLSCSPISGHRSVSWYQQTPGQGLQFLFEYFSETQRNKGNFPGRFSGRQFSNSRSEMNVSTLELGDSALYLCASSQRDYGYTFGSGTRLTVV.

This clonotype was counted a single time. The germline gene is not matched at one end of the junction; a read error may be the cause. The V gene is TRBV12-3 or TRBV12-4, the J gene TRBJ2-7; the D gene is possibly TRBD2 (5 bases). This CDR3 is 14 amino acids long. The CDR3 sequence: CVSSPGSGAYEQYF. The CDR3 DNA is TGTGTCAGCTCCCCGGGCAGCGGTGCCTACGAGCAGTACTTC.

The V call is TRBV25-1, the J call TRBJ2-5; D unresolved. V was clipped by 6 bases and J by 5 bases, with 13 bases between them. From germline, CDR1 is MGHDK and CDR2 SYGVNS. There are 13 residues in the CDR3. The CDR3 DNA reads as TGTGCCAGCAGAGATCTGGGTAGGGAGACCCAGTACTTC. This encodes CASRDLGRETQYF.

The rearrangement uses TRBV3-1 and TRBJ1-1, with a possible D match to TRBD1 (5 bases). V shed 6 bases and J shed 0 bases, with 11 bases lying between them. Germline V gives CDR1 LGHDT, CDR2 YNNKEL (reference sequence). The CDR3 consists of 14 residues. This chain's CDR3 is CASSKGNLNTEAFF. CDR3 DNA sequence: TGTGCCAGCAGTAAGGGGAACCTGAACACTGAAGCTTTCTTT. Looking up the rest from reference TRBV3-1 and TRBJ1-1 gives the full variable domain: DTAVSQTPKYLVTQMGNDKSIKCEQNLGHDTMYWYKQDSKKFLKIMFSYNNKELIINETVPNRFSPKSPDKAHLNLHINSLELGDSAVYFCASSKGNLNTEAFFGQGTRLTVV.

This clonotype was counted at least ten times. The chain carries TRBV4-1 and TRBJ2-5; 9 nucleotides align to TRBD1. This CDR3 comprises 16 residues. Trimming took 3 bases from V and 3 from J; bases not matched to a gene: 8. The germline V gene has CDR1 MGHRA and CDR2 YSYEKL. The CDR3 nucleotides are TGCGCCAGCAGCCACCCGGGACAGGGAATGAAAGAGACCCAGTACTTC. Its translation is CASSHPGQGMKETQYF.

This clonotype appeared many times. The chain recombines TRBV6-5 with TRBJ2-7, with 7 bases aligning to TRBD1. The CDR3 extends over 14 amino acids. CDR1 is MNHEY and CDR2 is SVGAGI in the germline V gene. V was clipped by 5 bases and J by 3 bases; unmatched bases: 7. CDR3: CASSKRDSYYEQYF. The CDR3 DNA reads TGTGCCAGCAGTAAACGGGACAGCTACTACGAGCAGTACTTC.

As to this clonotype: This sequence may be a read error, since a much larger clone differs from it by one base. The CDR3 here is CASSATRSTGEQYF. CDR3 bases: TGTGCCAGCAGCGCTACTAGATCCACTGGTGAGCAGTACTTC. The V gene is TRBV9, the J gene TRBJ2-7; possible D gene TRBD2, 5 bases. CDR3 length: 14 amino acids. In germline, CDR1 is SGDLS, CDR2 YYNGEE. V was pared by 3 bases and J by 7 bases, with 17 bases between.

The chain couples TRBV12-3 or TRBV12-4 to TRBJ1-5; D perhaps matches TRBD1 (6 bases). Trimming shortened V by 5 bases and J by 3 bases, and 14 bases separated the two germline ends. The CDR3 length is 15 residues. This CDR3 is CASSIGQPYNQPQHF. CDR3 sequence (DNA): TGTGCCAGCAGTATCGGACAGCCGTACAATCAGCCCCAGCATTTT.

This clonotype was picked up a small number of times. This chain connects TRBV4-3 to TRBJ1-4; tentatively, D is TRBD1 (5 bases). Deletions cut 0 bases from V and 8 bases from J, with 13 bases between. Germline CDR1 and CDR2: LGHNA and YSLEER. The CDR3 totals 15 residues. CDR3 sequence reads: CASSQEFQGGEKLFF. CDR3 DNA sequence: TGCGCCAGCAGCCAAGAGTTTCAGGGCGGGGAAAAACTGTTTTTT.

V and J are TRBV6-1 and TRBJ2-7; no definite D call. The J call may be wrong; the DNA end is better matched by TRBJ2-1. The CDR3 spans 13 residues. Germline V CDR1 and CDR2: MNHNS, SASEGT. Here the CDR3 reads CASTDSSYNEQFF. The CDR3 DNA follows: TGTGCCAGCACCGATAGCTCCTACAATGAGCAGTTCTTC.